These T cell receptor beta chains were read from a single sample in a study of beta chain features in type 1 diabetes. The data were produced by immunoSEQ multiplex PCR, yet TCRdb's version contains in-frame clones alone and is incomplete. The data show about 220,000 clones, about 11% seen once. The sample taken for sequencing was central memory CD4+ T cells from blood. These receptors were obtained from a man younger than 35 in good health. The CDR3 runs from the conserved cysteine through the conserved F or W. Each record gives: J gene, D gene, clone size, V gene, CDR3 DNA, CDR3 protein. D genes are given only for firm matches. Expanded clones get a size class; other rows say once, few or many, or leave the size out.

j_gene: TRBJ2-7
d_gene: NA
abundance: few
v_gene: TRBV5-1
CDR3nt: TGCGCCAGCAGCTTGGGCGGGACAAACTACGAGCAGTACTTC
CDR3aa: CASSLGGTNYEQYF

j_gene: TRBJ2-5
d_gene: NA
abundance: NA
v_gene: TRBV5-6
CDR3nt: TGTGCCAGCAGCTTCGGTCCGTTAGAAGAGACCCAGTACTTC
CDR3aa: CASSFGPLEETQYF

j_gene: TRBJ2-3
d_gene: NA
abundance: many
v_gene: TRBV21-1
CDR3nt: TGTGCCAGCAGCAAATCCGAGTCATCTAGCACAGATACGCAGTATTTT
CDR3aa: CASSKSESSSTDTQYF

j_gene: TRBJ2-1
d_gene: NA
abundance: few
v_gene: TRBV30
CDR3nt: TGTGCCTGGAGTCCCCAGGGTGAGCAGTTCTTC
CDR3aa: CAWSPQGEQFF

j_gene: TRBJ2-1
d_gene: TRBD2
abundance: few
v_gene: TRBV7-2
CDR3nt: TGTGCCAGCAGCGAAGGACTAGCGATCAGTTTGTATGAGCAGTTCTTC
CDR3aa: CASSEGLAISLYEQFF

j_gene: TRBJ2-1
d_gene: NA
abundance: few
v_gene: TRBV30
CDR3nt: TGTGCCTGGAGTGGGGTGGGTGAGCAGTTCTTC
CDR3aa: CAWSGVGEQFF

j_gene: TRBJ2-3
d_gene: NA
abundance: NA
v_gene: TRBV7-2
CDR3nt: TGTGCCAGCAGCTTCCGACAGGGAGGTCTAAGAACAGATACGCAGTATTTT
CDR3aa: CASSFRQGGLRTDTQYF

j_gene: TRBJ2-3
d_gene: NA
abundance: few
v_gene: TRBV6-5
CDR3nt: TGTGCCAGCAGTTATAGGGGGGCCGGAGATACGCAGTATTTT
CDR3aa: CASSYRGAGDTQYF

j_gene: TRBJ2-1
d_gene: NA
abundance: NA
v_gene: TRBV19
CDR3nt: TGTGCCAGTAGTATGGCGGTCTGGAATGAGCAGTTCTTC
CDR3aa: CASSMAVWNEQFF

j_gene: TRBJ2-6
d_gene: TRBD2
abundance: NA
v_gene: TRBV7-2
CDR3nt: TGTGCCAGCAGCCCACTAGCGGCCCTCACCTCTGGGGCCAACGTCCTGACTTTC
CDR3aa: CASSPLAALTSGANVLTF

j_gene: TRBJ2-1
d_gene: NA
abundance: NA
v_gene: TRBV28
CDR3nt: TGTGCCAGTCAACGCGGCGGGTACAATGAGCAGTTCTTC
CDR3aa: CASQRGGYNEQFF

j_gene: TRBJ2-5
d_gene: NA
abundance: few
v_gene: TRBV2
CDR3nt: TGTGCCAGCGGGCCTACCGCAGGGGTTGGAGAGACCCAGTACTTC
CDR3aa: CASGPTAGVGETQYF

j_gene: TRBJ2-5
d_gene: NA
abundance: few
v_gene: TRBV5-4
CDR3nt: TGTGCCAGCAGCTTACCAGATTGGGGGGAGACCCAGTACTTC
CDR3aa: CASSLPDWGETQYF

j_gene: TRBJ2-1
d_gene: TRBD1
abundance: few
v_gene: TRBV5-6
CDR3nt: TGTGCCAGCAGCTCGGACAGGGGAAATGAGCAGTTCTTC
CDR3aa: CASSSDRGNEQFF

j_gene: TRBJ1-4
d_gene: NA
abundance: few
v_gene: TRBV4-1
CDR3nt: TGCGCCAGCAGCCAAGTCCGTAATAATGAAAAACTGTTTTTT
CDR3aa: CASSQVRNNEKLFF

j_gene: TRBJ2-7
d_gene: NA
abundance: NA
v_gene: TRBV4-3
CDR3nt: TGCGCCAGCAGCCTAGGAGGGGGGACATCCGTTGGCGAGCAGTACTTC
CDR3aa: CASSLGGGTSVGEQYF

j_gene: TRBJ2-3
d_gene: NA
abundance: NA
v_gene: TRBV6-6
CDR3nt: TGTGCCAGCAGTTATAGCTTCGCAGATACGCAGTATTTT
CDR3aa: CASSYSFADTQYF

j_gene: TRBJ2-2
d_gene: NA
abundance: few
v_gene: TRBV11-2
CDR3nt: TGTGCCAGCAGCTTGGCCACCGGGGAGCTGTTTTTT
CDR3aa: CASSLATGELFF

j_gene: TRBJ1-2
d_gene: TRBD1
abundance: NA
v_gene: TRBV5-4
CDR3nt: TGTGCCAGCAGCTCTACAGGGGGCCGCTTCGGCTACACCTTC
CDR3aa: CASSSTGGRFGYTF

j_gene: TRBJ2-1
d_gene: NA
abundance: NA
v_gene: TRBV27
CDR3nt: TGTGCCAGCAGTTTAGGGAGCTCCTACAATGAGCAGTTCTTC
CDR3aa: CASSLGSSYNEQFF

j_gene: TRBJ2-7
d_gene: TRBD2
abundance: once
v_gene: TRBV6-1
CDR3nt: TGTGCCAGCAGTTCCCGGGACTACCAACCTACGAAGCAGTACTTC
CDR3aa: CASSSRDYQPTKQYF

j_gene: TRBJ2-7
d_gene: NA
abundance: NA
v_gene: TRBV30
CDR3nt: TGTGCCTGGAGTGTGGGTAGTCCCTACGAGCAGTACTTC
CDR3aa: CAWSVGSPYEQYF

j_gene: TRBJ1-4
d_gene: TRBD1
abundance: few
v_gene: TRBV30
CDR3nt: TGTGCCTGGAGCTTCGGACAGGGAACTAATGAAAAACTGTTTTTT
CDR3aa: CAWSFGQGTNEKLFF

j_gene: TRBJ2-6
d_gene: NA
abundance: NA
v_gene: TRBV15
CDR3nt: TGTGCCACCAGCAGAGATTCGGTCTCTGGGGCCAACGTCCTGACTTTC
CDR3aa: CATSRDSVSGANVLTF

j_gene: TRBJ1-5
d_gene: NA
abundance: NA
v_gene: TRBV19
CDR3nt: TGTGCCAGTAGTATGAAGCAAGGGGGCAATCAGCCCCAGCATTTT
CDR3aa: CASSMKQGGNQPQHF

j_gene: TRBJ2-6
d_gene: NA
abundance: few
v_gene: TRBV6-6
CDR3nt: TGTGCCAGCAGCTCTGGGGCCAACGTCCTGACTTTC
CDR3aa: CASSSGANVLTF

j_gene: TRBJ2-2
d_gene: TRBD2
abundance: NA
v_gene: TRBV10-1
CDR3nt: TGCGCCAGCAGTGATGGGACTAGCGGGAGCGCTAGCACCGGGGAGCTGTTTTTT
CDR3aa: CASSDGTSGSASTGELFF

j_gene: TRBJ1-5
d_gene: NA
abundance: few
v_gene: TRBV23-1
CDR3nt: TGCGCCAGCAGTCACCGGACAGATATACGCAATCAGCCCCAGCATTTT
CDR3aa: CASSHRTDIRNQPQHF

j_gene: TRBJ2-1
d_gene: TRBD2
abundance: few
v_gene: TRBV9
CDR3nt: TGTGCCAGCAGCACCCGGACTAGCGGGAACAATGAGCAGTTCTTC
CDR3aa: CASSTRTSGNNEQFF

j_gene: TRBJ2-5
d_gene: TRBD1
abundance: many
v_gene: TRBV7-9
CDR3nt: TGTGCCAGCAGCTCAACAGGGGGCGTAGAGACCCAGTACTTC
CDR3aa: CASSSTGGVETQYF

j_gene: TRBJ2-7
d_gene: NA
abundance: few
v_gene: TRBV6-1
CDR3nt: TGTGCCAGCAGTGTTGAGGGGTATTCCTACGAGCAGTACTTC
CDR3aa: CASSVEGYSYEQYF

j_gene: TRBJ2-7
d_gene: NA
abundance: few
v_gene: TRBV7-3
CDR3nt: TGTGCCAGCAGCCCCACCCCCCAGGATTCCTACGAGCAGTACTTC
CDR3aa: CASSPTPQDSYEQYF

j_gene: TRBJ2-1
d_gene: NA
abundance: few
v_gene: TRBV30
CDR3nt: TGTGCCTGGGGGAGGACGGAATACAATGAGCAGTTCTTC
CDR3aa: CAWGRTEYNEQFF

j_gene: TRBJ1-2
d_gene: NA
abundance: few
v_gene: TRBV2
CDR3nt: TGTGCCAGCACTGACGGAACTAACTATGGCTACACCTTC
CDR3aa: CASTDGTNYGYTF

j_gene: TRBJ2-4
d_gene: TRBD1
abundance: many
v_gene: TRBV29-1
CDR3nt: TGCAGCGTTGCCCGAACAGGGGTCAAAAACATTCAGTACTTC
CDR3aa: CSVARTGVKNIQYF

j_gene: TRBJ2-5
d_gene: TRBD2
abundance: few
v_gene: TRBV30
CDR3nt: TGTGCCTGGAGTAGGGGACTAGGCCAAGAGACCCAGTACTTC
CDR3aa: CAWSRGLGQETQYF

j_gene: TRBJ2-6
d_gene: NA
abundance: few
v_gene: TRBV6-7
CDR3nt: TGTGCCAGCAGTTACCGTCGGCTCGCGGGACTTGGCTCTGGGGCCAACGTCCTGACTTTC
CDR3aa: CASSYRRLAGLGSGANVLTF

j_gene: TRBJ1-1
d_gene: NA
abundance: NA
v_gene: TRBV25-1
CDR3nt: TGTGCCAGCACCAAGGGAGGTCTGAGTTCTGAAGCTTTCTTT
CDR3aa: CASTKGGLSSEAFF

j_gene: TRBJ2-2
d_gene: TRBD2
abundance: few
v_gene: TRBV7-2
CDR3nt: TGTGCCAGCAGCAGAGTAGCGGGAGGAGTGAACACCGGGGAGCTGTTTTTT
CDR3aa: CASSRVAGGVNTGELFF

j_gene: TRBJ2-7
d_gene: TRBD2
abundance: NA
v_gene: TRBV29-1
CDR3nt: TGCAGCGCCGGGGAGGGGACCTACGAGCAGTACTTC
CDR3aa: CSAGEGTYEQYF

j_gene: TRBJ2-5
d_gene: NA
abundance: NA
v_gene: TRBV4-1
CDR3nt: TGCGCCAGCAGCCTTGGGGAGGGGGGGACCCAGTACTTC
CDR3aa: CASSLGEGGTQYF